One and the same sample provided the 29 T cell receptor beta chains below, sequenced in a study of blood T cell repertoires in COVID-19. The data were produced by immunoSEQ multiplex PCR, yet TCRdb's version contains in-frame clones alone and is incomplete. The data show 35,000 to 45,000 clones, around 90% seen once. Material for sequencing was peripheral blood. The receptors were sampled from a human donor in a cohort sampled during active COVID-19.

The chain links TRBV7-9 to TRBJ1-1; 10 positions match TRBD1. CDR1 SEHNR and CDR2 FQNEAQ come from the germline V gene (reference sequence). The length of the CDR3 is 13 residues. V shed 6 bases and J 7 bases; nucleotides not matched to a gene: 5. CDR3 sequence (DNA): TGTGCCAGCAGGGGGACAGGGGAGAATGAAGCTTTCTTT. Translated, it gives CASRGTGENEAFF.

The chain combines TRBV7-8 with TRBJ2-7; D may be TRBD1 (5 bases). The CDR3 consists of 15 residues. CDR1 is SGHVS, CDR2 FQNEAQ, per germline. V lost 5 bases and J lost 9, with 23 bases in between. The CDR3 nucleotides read TGTGCCAGCAGCCCTAACCGACAGAGCCCTCAAGGGCAGTACTTC. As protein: CASSPNRQSPQGQYF.

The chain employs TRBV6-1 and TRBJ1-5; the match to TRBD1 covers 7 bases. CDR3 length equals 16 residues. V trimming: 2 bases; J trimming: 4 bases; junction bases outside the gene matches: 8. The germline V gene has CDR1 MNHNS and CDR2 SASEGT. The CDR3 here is CASSETGAARNQPQHF. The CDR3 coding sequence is TGTGCCAGCAGTGAAACAGGGGCCGCCAGGAATCAGCCCCAGCATTTT.

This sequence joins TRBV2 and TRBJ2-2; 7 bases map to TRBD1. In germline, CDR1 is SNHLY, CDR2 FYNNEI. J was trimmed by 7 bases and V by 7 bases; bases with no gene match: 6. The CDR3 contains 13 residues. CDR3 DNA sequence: TGTGCCAGCATCAAGGGGGCGGTCGGGGAGCTGTTTTTT. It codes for CASIKGAVGELFF.

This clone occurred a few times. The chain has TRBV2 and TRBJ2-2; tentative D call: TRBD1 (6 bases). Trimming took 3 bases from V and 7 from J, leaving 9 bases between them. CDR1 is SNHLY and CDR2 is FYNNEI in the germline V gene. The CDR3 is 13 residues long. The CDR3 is CASSEAQGGELFF. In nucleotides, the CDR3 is TGTGCCAGCAGTGAGGCACAGGGCGGGGAGCTGTTTTTT.

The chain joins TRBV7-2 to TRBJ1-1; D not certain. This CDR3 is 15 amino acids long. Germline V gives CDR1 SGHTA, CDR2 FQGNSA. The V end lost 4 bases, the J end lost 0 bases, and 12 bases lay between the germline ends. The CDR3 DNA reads TGTGCCAGCAGCTGGAAGGGAGCGCTGAACACTGAAGCTTTCTTT. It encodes CASSWKGALNTEAFF. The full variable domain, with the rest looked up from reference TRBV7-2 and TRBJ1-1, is GAGVSQSPSNKVTEKGKDVELRCDPISGHTALYWYRQSLGQGLEFLIYFQGNSAPDKSGLPSDRFSAERTGGSVSTLTIQRTQQEDSAVYLCASSWKGALNTEAFFGQGTRLTVV.

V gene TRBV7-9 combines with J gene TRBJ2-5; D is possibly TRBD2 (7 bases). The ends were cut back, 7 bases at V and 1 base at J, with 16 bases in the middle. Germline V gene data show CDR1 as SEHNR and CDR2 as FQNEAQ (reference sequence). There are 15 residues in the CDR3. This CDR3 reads CASTPGGLPQETQYF. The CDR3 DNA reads TGTGCCAGCACTCCGGGGGGCCTTCCCCAAGAGACCCAGTACTTC.

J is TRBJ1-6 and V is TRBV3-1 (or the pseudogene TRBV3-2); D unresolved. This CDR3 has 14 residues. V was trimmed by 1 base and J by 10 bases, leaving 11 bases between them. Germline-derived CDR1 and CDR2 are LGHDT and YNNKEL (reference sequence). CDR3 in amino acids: CASSQVEAQSPLHF. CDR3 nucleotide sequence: TGTGCCAGCAGCCAAGTAGAGGCTCAATCACCCCTCCACTTT.

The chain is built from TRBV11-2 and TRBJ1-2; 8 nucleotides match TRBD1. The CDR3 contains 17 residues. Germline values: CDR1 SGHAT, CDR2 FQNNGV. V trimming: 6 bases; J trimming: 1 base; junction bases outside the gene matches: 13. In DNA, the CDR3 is TGTGCCAGCAGAAGAGGACAGGGCCCTACCTTTAACTATGGCTACACCTTC. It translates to CASRRGQGPTFNYGYTF. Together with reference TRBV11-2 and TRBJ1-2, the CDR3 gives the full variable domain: EAGVAQSPRYKIIEKRQSVAFWCNPISGHATLYWYQQILGQGPKLLIQFQNNGVVDDSQLPKDRFSAERLKGVDSTLKIQPAKLEDSAVYLCASRRGQGPTFNYGYTFGSGTRLTVV.

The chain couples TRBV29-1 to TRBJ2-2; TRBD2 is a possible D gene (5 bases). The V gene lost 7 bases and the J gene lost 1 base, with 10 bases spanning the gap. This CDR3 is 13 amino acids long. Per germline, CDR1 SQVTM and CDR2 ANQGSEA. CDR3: CSGETMNTGELFF. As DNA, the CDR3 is TGCAGCGGGGAGACGATGAACACCGGGGAGCTGTTTTTT.

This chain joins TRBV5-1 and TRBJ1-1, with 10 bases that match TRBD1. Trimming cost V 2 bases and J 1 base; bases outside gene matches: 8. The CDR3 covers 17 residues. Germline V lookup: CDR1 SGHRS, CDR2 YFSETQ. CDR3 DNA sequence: TGCGCCAGCAGCTTTTCAGGACAGGGGGGAAGGAACACTGAAGCTTTCTTT. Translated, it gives CASSFSGQGGRNTEAFF.

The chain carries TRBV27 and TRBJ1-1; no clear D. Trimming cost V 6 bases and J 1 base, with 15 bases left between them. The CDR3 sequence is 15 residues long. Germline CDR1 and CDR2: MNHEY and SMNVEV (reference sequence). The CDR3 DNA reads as TGTGCCAGCAGCTACCGTGCCCTCAAGAACACTGAAGCTTTCTTT. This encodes CASSYRALKNTEAFF.

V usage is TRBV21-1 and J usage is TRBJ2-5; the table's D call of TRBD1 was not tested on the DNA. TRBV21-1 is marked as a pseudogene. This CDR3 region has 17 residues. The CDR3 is CASSRNRDRVEGETQYF. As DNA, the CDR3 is TGTGCCAGCAGCAGGAACCGGGACAGGGTGGAAGGAGAGACCCAGTACTTC.

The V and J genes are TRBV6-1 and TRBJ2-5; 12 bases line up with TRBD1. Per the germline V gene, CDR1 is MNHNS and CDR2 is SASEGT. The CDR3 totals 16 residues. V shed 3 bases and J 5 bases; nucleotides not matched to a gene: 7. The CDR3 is CASSEGDRGRLETQYF. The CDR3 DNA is TGTGCCAGCAGTGAGGGGGACAGGGGGCGGTTGGAGACCCAGTACTTC.

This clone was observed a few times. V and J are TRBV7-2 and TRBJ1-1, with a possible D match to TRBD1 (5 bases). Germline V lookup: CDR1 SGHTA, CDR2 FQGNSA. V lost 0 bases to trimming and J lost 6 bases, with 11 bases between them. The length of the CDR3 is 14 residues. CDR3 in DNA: TGTGCCAGCAGCTTAGCGGGGCAGGGCTCTGAAGCTTTCTTT. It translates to CASSLAGQGSEAFF. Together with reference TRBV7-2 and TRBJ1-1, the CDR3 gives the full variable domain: GAGVSQSPSNKVTEKGKDVELRCDPISGHTALYWYRQSLGQGLEFLIYFQGNSAPDKSGLPSDRFSAERTGGSVSTLTIQRTQQEDSAVYLCASSLAGQGSEAFFGQGTRLTVV.

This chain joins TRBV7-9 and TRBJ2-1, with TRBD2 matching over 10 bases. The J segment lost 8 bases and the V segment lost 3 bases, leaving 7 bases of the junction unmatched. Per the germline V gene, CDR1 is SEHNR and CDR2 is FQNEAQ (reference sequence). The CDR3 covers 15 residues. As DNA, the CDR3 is TGTGCCAGCAGCTTTCTAGCGGGAGATATCTATGAGCAGTTCTTC. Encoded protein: CASSFLAGDIYEQFF. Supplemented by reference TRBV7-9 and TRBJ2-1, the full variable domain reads DTGVSQNPRHKITKRGQNVTFRCDPISEHNRLYWYRQTLGQGPEFLTYFQNEAQLEKSRLLSDRFSAERPKGSFSTLEIQRTEQGDSAMYLCASSFLAGDIYEQFFGPGTRLTVL.

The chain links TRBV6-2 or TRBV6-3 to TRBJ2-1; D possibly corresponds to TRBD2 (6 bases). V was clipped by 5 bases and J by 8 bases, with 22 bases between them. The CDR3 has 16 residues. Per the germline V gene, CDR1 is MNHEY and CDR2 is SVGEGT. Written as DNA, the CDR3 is TGTGCCAGCAGTCCCGGGGTAGCGGACTTTCCCCATGAGCAGTTCTTC. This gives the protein CASSPGVADFPHEQFF.

The CDR3 nucleotides are TGTGCCAGCTCACCAAAGGGGGCCCCTGAGCAGTTCTTC. Amino acid sequence: CASSPKGAPEQFF. The rearrangement joins TRBV18 to TRBJ2-1; 7 bases are a match to TRBD1. This CDR3 contains 13 residues. Germline V gives CDR1 KGHSH, CDR2 LQKENI. J gave up 9 bases and V 2 bases, and 4 bases lay outside the gene matches.

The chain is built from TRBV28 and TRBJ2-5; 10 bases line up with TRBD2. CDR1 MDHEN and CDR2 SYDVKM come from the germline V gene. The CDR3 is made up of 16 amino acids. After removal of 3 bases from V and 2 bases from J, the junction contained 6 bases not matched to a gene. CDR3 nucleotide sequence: TGTGCCAGCAGTTTGACCGGGACTAGCGCGCAAGAGACCCAGTACTTC. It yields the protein CASSLTGTSAQETQYF. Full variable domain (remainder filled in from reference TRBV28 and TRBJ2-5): DVKVTQSSRYLVKRTGEKVFLECVQDMDHENMFWYRQDPGLGLRLIYFSYDVKMKEKGDIPEGYSVSREKKERFSLILESASTNQTSMYLCASSLTGTSAQETQYFGPGTRLLVL.

The CDR3 DNA reads as TGTGCCAGCAGCTACCTCAATAGACAGGGAGGCACAGATACGCAGTATTTT. It encodes CASSYLNRQGGTDTQYF. This chain links TRBV7-9 with TRBJ2-3; 7 bases align to TRBD1. Germline V CDR1 and CDR2: SEHNR, FQNEAQ (reference sequence). J gave up 1 base and V 4 bases, and 11 bases lay outside the gene matches. The length of the CDR3 is 17 residues.

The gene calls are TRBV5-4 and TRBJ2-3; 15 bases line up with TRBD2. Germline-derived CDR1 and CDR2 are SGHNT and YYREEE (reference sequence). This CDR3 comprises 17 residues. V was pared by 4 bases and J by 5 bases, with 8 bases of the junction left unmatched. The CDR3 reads CASSQVGTSGGRDTQYF. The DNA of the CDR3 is TGTGCCAGCAGCCAAGTAGGGACTAGCGGGGGGAGAGATACGCAGTATTTT.

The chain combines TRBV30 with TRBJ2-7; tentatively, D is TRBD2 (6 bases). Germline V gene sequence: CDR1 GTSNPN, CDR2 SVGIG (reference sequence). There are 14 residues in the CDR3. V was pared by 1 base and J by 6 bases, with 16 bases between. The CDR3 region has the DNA TGTGCCTGGAGTGAGTTGGGACTTCGCGGCGAGCAGTACTTC. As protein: CAWSELGLRGEQYF.

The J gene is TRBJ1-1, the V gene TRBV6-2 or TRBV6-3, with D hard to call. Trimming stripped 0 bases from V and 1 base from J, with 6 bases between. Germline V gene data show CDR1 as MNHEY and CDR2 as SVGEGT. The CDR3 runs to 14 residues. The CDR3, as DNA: TGTGCCAGCAGTTACTCTCCAGGGAACACTGAAGCTTTCTTT. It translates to CASSYSPGNTEAFF.

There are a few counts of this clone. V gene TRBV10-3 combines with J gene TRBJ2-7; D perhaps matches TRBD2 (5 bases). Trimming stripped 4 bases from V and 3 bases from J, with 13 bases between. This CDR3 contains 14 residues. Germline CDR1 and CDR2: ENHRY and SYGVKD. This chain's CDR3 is CAISAWGALYEQYF. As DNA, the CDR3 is TGTGCCATCAGTGCGTGGGGAGCGCTCTACGAGCAGTACTTC.

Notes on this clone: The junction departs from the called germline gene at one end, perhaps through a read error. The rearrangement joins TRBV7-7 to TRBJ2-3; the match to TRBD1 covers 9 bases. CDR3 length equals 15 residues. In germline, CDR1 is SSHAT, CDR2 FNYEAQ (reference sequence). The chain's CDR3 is CASSFGTGYSDTQYF. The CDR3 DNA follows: TGTGCTAGCAGCTTCGGGACAGGGTATTCAGATACGCAGTATTTT.

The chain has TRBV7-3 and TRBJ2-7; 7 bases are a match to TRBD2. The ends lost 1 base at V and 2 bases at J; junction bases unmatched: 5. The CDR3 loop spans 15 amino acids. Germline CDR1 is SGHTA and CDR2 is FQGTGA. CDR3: CASSLRGGETYEQYF. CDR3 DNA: TGTGCCAGCAGCTTAAGGGGAGGGGAAACCTACGAGCAGTACTTC.

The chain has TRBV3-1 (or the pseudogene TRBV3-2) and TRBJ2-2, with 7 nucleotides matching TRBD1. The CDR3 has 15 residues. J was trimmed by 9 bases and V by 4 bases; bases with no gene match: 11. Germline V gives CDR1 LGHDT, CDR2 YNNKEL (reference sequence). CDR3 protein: CASSPGQDHHRELFF. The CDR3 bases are TGTGCCAGCAGCCCAGGACAGGACCACCACCGGGAGCTGTTTTTT.

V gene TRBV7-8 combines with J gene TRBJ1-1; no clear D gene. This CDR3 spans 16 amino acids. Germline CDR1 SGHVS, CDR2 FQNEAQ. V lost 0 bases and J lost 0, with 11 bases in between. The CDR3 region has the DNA TGTGCCAGCAGCTTAGCGGGTAGGAGGATGAACACTGAAGCTTTCTTT. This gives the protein CASSLAGRRMNTEAFF.

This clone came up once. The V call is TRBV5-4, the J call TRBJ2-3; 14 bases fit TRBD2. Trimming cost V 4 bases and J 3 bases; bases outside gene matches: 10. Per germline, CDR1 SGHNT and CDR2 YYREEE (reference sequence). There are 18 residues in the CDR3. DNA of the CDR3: TGTGCCAGCAGCAAAGGGACTAGCGGGAGTGAAAAGACAGATACGCAGTATTTT. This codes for CASSKGTSGSEKTDTQYF.